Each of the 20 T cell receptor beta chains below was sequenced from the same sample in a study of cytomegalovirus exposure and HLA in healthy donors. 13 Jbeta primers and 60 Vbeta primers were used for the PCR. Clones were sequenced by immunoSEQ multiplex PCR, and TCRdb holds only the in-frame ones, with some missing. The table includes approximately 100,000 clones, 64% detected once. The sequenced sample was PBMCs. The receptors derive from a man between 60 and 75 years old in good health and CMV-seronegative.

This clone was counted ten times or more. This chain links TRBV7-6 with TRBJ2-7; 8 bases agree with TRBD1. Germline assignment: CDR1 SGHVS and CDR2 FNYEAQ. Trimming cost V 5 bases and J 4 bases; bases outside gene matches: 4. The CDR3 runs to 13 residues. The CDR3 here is CASSGTGGYEQYF. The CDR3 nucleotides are TGTGCCAGCAGCGGCACAGGGGGGTACGAGCAGTACTTC.

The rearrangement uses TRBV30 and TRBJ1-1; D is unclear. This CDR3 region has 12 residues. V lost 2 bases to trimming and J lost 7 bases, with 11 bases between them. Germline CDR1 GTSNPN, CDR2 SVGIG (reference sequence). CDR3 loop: CAWSSFRGEAFF. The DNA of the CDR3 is TGTGCCTGGAGTTCATTTCGGGGTGAAGCTTTCTTT. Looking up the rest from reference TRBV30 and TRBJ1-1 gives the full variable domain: SQTIHQWPATLVQPVGSPLSLECTVEGTSNPNLYWYRQAAGRGLQLLFYSVGIGQISSEVPQNLSASRPQDRQFILSSKKLLLSDSGFYLCAWSSFRGEAFFGQGTRLTVV.

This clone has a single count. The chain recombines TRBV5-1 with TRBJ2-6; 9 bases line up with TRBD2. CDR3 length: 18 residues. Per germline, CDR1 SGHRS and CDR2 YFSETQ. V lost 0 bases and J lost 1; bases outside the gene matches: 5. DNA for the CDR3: TGCGCCAGCAGCTTGGAGGGACTAGCAGCTTCTGGGGCCAACGTCCTGACTTTC. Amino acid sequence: CASSLEGLAASGANVLTF. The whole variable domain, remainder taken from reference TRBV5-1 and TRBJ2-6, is KAGVTQTPRYLIKTRGQQVTLSCSPISGHRSVSWYQQTPGQGLQFLFEYFSETQRNKGNFPGRFSGRQFSNSRSEMNVSTLELGDSALYLCASSLEGLAASGANVLTFGAGSRLTVL.

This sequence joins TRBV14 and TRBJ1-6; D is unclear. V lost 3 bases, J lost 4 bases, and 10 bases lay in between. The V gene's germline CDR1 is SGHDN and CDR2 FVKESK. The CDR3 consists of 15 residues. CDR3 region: CASSHRTGYNSPLHF. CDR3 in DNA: TGTGCCAGCAGCCACCGGACTGGATATAATTCACCCCTCCACTTT.

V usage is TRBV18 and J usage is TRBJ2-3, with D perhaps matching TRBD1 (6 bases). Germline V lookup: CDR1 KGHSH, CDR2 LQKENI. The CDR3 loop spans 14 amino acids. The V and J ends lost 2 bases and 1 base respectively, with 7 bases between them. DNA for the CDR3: TGTGCCAGCTCACCAGAGGGGGGCACAGATACGCAGTATTTT. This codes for CASSPEGGTDTQYF.

The CDR3 is CASSLGRDTIYF. For the CDR3, the DNA is TGTGCCAGCAGTTTAGGGAGGGACACCATATATTTT. This chain connects TRBV28 to TRBJ1-3, with D hard to call. In germline, CDR1 is MDHEN, CDR2 SYDVKM. Trimming took off 2 bases at V and 8 bases at J, with 7 bases between the two ends. CDR3 length: 12 residues.

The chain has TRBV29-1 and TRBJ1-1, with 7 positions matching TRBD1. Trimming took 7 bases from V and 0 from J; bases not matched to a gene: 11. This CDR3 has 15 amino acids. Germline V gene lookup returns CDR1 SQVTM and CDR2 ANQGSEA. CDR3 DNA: TGCAGCGGGGGACAGCTCTTTGGGATGAACACTGAAGCTTTCTTT. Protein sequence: CSGGQLFGMNTEAFF.

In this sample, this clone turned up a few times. This CDR3 is CASRQGGLSYTF. CDR3 coding DNA: TGTGCCAGCAGACAGGGAGGGCTTAGCTACACCTTC. V and J are TRBV28 and TRBJ1-2, with a possible D match to TRBD1 (6 bases). The V end was cut by 6 bases, the J end by 9 bases, with 14 bases between. Per germline, CDR1 MDHEN and CDR2 SYDVKM. This CDR3 spans 12 amino acids.

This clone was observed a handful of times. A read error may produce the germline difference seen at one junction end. The CDR3: CATSEQGNEQFF. DNA of the CDR3: TGCGCCACCAGCGAACAGGGAAATGAGCAGTTCTTC. The chain employs TRBV5-1 and TRBJ2-1; possibly TRBD1 for D (6 bases). Per germline, CDR1 SGHRS and CDR2 YFSETQ. The CDR3 totals 12 residues.

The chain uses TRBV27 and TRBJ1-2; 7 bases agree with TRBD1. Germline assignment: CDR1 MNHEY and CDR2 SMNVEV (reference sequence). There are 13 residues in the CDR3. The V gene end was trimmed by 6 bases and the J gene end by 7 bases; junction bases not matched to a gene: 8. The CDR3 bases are TGTGCCAGCAGAGCCGGGACAGCTCGTGGCTACACCTTC. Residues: CASRAGTARGYTF.

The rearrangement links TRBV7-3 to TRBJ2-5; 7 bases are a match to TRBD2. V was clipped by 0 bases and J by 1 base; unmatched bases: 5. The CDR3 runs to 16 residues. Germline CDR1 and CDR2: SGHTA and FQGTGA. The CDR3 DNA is TGTGCCAGCAGCTTAACCCAGGGACTAACCCAAGAGACCCAGTACTTC. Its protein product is CASSLTQGLTQETQYF.

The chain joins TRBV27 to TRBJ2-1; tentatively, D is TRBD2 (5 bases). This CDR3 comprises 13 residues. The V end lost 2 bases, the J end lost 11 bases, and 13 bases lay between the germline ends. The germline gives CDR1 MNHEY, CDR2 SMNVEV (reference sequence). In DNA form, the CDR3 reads TGTGCCAGCAGTTTAAAACTAGTCGGGAAGCAGTTCTTC. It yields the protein CASSLKLVGKQFF.

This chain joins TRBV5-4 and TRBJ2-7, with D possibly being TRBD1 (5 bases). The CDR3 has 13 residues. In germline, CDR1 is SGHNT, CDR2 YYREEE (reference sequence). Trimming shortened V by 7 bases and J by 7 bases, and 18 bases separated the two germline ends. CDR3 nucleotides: TGTGCCAGCCCCTTGGAAGGGGCGAGGGAGCAGTACTTC. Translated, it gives CASPLEGAREQYF.

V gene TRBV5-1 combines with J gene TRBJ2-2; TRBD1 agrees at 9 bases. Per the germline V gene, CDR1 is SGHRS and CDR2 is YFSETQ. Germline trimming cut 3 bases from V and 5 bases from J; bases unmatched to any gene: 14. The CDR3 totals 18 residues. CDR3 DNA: TGCGCCAGCAGCTGGAAAACAGGGGGCCCACTGGTAACCGGGGAGCTGTTTTTT. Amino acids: CASSWKTGGPLVTGELFF.

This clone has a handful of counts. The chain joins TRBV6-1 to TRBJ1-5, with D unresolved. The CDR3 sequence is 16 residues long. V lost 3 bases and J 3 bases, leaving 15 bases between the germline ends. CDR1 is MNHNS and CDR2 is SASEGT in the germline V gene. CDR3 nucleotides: TGTGCCAGCAGTGATCATCACGCGCGATTCAATCAGCCCCAGCATTTT. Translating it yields CASSDHHARFNQPQHF.

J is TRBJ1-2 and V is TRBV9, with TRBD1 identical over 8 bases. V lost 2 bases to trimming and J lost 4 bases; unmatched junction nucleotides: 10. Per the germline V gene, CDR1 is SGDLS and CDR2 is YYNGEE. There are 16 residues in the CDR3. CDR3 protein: CASSVNSRGHLYGYTF. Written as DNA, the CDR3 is TGTGCCAGCAGCGTGAATTCCAGGGGGCACCTCTATGGCTACACCTTC.

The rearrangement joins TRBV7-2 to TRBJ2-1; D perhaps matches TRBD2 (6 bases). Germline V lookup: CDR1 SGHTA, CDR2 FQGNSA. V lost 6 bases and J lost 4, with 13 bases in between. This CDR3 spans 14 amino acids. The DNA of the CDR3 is TGTGCCAGCAGTTTCCCGGGGGATTACAATGAGCAGTTCTTC. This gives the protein CASSFPGDYNEQFF.

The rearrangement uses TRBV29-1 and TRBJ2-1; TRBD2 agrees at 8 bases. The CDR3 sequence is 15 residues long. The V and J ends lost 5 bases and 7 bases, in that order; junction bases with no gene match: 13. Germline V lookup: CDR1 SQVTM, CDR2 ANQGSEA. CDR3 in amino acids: CSVSRTGTSGNEQFF. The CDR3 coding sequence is TGCAGCGTTTCAAGGACCGGGACTAGTGGGAATGAGCAGTTCTTC.

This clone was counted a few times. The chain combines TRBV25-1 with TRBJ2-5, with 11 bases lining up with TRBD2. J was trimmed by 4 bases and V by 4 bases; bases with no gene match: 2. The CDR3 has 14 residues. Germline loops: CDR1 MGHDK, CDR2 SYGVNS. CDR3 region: CASSVSGGAETQYF. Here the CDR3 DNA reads TGTGCCAGCAGTGTTAGCGGGGGGGCAGAGACCCAGTACTTC.

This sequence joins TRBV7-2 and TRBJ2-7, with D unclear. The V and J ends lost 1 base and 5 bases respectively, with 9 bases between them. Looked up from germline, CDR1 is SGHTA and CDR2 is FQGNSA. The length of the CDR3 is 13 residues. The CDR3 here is CASSLVLIHEQYF. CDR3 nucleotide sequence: TGTGCCAGCAGCTTAGTTTTAATCCACGAGCAGTACTTC.